The rows below give T cell receptor beta chains drawn from one sample of a study of blood T cell repertoires in COVID-19. This table comes from immunoSEQ multiplex PCR, and its TCRdb copy is limited to in-frame clones, with some not included. This table holds about 64,000 clones, more than 75% found once. The sequenced sample was PBMCs or T cells enriched from blood (not recorded which). These receptors all stem from a woman between 35 and 50 years old who had recovered from COVID-19. CDR3s include the opening cysteine and the closing phenylalanine or tryptophan.

V	CDR3
TRBV18	CASSLSDRVDYGYTF
TRBV11-1	CASSQQSGAYNEQFF
TRBV5-1	CASSSGRTNEQYF
TRBV9	CASSARTDPYNSPLHF
TRBV29-1	CSALGTGYGYTF
TRBV23-1	CASSASIGSRDFTGNQPQHF
TRBV11-2	CASSFGLAGAGTQYF
TRBV18	CASSPPGGWNQPQHF
TRBV27	CASSPQGIWEKLFF
TRBV7-2	CASSVQTGDAYGYTF
TRBV6-1	CASSEALGVEGGYTF
TRBV12-3/TRBV12-4	CASTPPPYSEAFF
TRBV21-1	CASSKRATVDTMNTEAFF